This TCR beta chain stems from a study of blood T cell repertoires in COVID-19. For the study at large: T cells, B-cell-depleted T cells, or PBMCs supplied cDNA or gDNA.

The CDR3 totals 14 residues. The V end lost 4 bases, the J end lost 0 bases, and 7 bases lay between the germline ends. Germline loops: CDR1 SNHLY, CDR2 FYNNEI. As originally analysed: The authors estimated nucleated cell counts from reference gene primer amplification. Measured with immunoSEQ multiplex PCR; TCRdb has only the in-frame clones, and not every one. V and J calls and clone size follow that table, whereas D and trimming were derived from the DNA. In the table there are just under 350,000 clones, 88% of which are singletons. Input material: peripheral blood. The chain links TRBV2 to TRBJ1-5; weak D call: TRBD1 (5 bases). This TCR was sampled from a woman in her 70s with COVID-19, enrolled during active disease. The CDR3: CASSGTHSNQPQHF. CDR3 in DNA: TGTGCCAGCAGTGGGACACATAGCAATCAGCCCCAGCATTTT.